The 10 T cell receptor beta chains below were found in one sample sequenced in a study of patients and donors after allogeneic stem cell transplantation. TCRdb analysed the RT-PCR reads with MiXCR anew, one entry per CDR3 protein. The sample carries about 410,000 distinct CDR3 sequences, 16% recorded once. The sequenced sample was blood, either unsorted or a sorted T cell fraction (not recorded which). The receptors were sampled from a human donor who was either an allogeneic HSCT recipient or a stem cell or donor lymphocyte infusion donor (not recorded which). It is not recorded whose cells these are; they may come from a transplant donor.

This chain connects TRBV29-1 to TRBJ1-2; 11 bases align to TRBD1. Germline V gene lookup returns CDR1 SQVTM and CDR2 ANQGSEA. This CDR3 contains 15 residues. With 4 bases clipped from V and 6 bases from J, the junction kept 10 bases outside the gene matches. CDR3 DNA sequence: TGCAGCGTTGCTCAGGTCCCGGGACAGGGGGATGGCTACACCTTC. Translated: CSVAQVPGQGDGYTF. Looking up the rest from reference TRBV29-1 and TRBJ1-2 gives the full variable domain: SAVISQKPSRDICQRGTSLTIQCQVDSQVTMMFWYRQQPGQSLTLIATANQGSEATYESGFVIDKFPISRPNLTFSTLTVSNMSPEDSSIYLCSVAQVPGQGDGYTFGSGTRLTVV.

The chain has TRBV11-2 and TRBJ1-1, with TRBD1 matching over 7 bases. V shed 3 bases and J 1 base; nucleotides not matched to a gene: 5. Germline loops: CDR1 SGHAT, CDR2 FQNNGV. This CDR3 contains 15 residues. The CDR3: CASSFRPGGNTEAFF. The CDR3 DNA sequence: TGTGCCAGCAGCTTCAGACCAGGGGGGAACACTGAAGCTTTCTTT.

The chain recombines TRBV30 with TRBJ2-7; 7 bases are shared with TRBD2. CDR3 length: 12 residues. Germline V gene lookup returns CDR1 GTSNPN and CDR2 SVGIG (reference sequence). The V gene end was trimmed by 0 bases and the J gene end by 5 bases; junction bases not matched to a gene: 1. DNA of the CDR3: TGTGCCTGGAGTGTACGGGGGGACGAGCAGTACTTC. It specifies CAWSVRGDEQYF.

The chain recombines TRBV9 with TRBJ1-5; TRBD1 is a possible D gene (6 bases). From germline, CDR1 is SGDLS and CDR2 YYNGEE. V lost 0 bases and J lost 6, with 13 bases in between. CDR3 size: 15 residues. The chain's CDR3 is CASSVGVGGFQPQHF. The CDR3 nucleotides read TGTGCCAGCAGCGTAGGGGTAGGGGGTTTTCAGCCCCAGCATTTT.

This CDR3 reads CASSPQKLFGGREAFF. CDR3 in DNA: TGTGCCAGCAGCCCCCAGAAGTTGTTCGGGGGGAGGGAGGCTTTCTTT. The chain links TRBV7-9 to TRBJ1-1; the D gene is possibly TRBD1 (5 bases). Deletions cut 5 bases from V and 11 bases from J, with 27 bases between. The V gene's germline CDR1 is SEHNR and CDR2 FQNEAQ (reference sequence). The CDR3 spans 16 residues.

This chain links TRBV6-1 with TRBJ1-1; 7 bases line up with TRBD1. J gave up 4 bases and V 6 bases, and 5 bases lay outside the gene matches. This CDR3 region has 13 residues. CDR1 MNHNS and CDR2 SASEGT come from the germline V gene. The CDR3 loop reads CASRNRGGTEAFF. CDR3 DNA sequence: TGTGCCAGCAGGAACAGGGGAGGCACTGAAGCTTTCTTT.

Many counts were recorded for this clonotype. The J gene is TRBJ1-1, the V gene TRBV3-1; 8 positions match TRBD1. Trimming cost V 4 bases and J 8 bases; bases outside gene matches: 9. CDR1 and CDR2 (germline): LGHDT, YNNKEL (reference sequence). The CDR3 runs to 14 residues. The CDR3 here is CASSPRVQGAEAFF. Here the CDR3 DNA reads TGTGCCAGCAGCCCGAGAGTTCAGGGGGCGGAAGCTTTCTTT. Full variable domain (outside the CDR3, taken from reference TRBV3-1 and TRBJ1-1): DTAVSQTPKYLVTQMGNDKSIKCEQNLGHDTMYWYKQDSKKFLKIMFSYNNKELIINETVPNRFSPKSPDKAHLNLHINSLELGDSAVYFCASSPRVQGAEAFFGQGTRLTVV.

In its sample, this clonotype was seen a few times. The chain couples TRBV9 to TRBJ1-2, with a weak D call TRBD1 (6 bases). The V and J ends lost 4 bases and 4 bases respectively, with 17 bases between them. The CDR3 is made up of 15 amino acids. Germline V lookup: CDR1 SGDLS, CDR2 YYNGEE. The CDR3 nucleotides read TGTGCCAGCAGCCTCCACAGGGCAGCTATCTATGGCTACACCTTC. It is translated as CASSLHRAAIYGYTF. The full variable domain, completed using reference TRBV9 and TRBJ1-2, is DSGVTQTPKHLITATGQRVTLRCSPRSGDLSVYWYQQSLDQGLQFLIQYYNGEERAKGNILERFSAQQFPDLHSELNLSSLELGDSALYFCASSLHRAAIYGYTFGSGTRLTVV.

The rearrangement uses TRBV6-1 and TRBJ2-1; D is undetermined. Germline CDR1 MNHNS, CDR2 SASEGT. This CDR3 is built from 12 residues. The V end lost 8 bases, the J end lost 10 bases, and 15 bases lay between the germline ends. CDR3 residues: CASDLGYSEQFF. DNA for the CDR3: TGTGCCAGCGACTTAGGATACTCCGAGCAGTTCTTC.

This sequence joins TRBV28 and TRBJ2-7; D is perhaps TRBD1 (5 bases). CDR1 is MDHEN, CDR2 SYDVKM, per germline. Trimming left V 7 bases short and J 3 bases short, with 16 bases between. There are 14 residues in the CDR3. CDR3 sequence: CASNDRGTDYEQYF. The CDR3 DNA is TGTGCCAGCAACGATAGGGGAACCGACTACGAGCAGTACTTC.